This T cell receptor beta chain was captured in a study of cytomegalovirus exposure and HLA in healthy donors. Points from the study as a whole: In a later analysis, TCR beta V- and J-gene trimming was associated with a missense DCLRE1C variant. Later analysis suggested links between common viral pathogens and several top significant clusters. It was likely that a cluster of highly shared sequence variants was a sequencing artifact. The number of N-insertions in an Asian-associated ancestry cluster was reportedly below the 666-donor mean in a later analysis.

This clone occurred a few times. Its antigen is as yet unknown. This CDR3 region has 15 residues. The junction had 3 bases not matched to a gene; V was cut back by 3 bases and J by 3 bases. Germline V gives CDR1 SGHRS, CDR2 YFSETQ. Use of 60 Vbeta and 13 Jbeta primers characterized the PCR. Profiled with immunoSEQ multiplex PCR; TCRdb holds only in-frame clones, not every one. The repertoire consists of around 170,000 clones, with roughly four fifths occurring once and the leading ten covering less than 0.85%. The chain uses TRBV5-1 and TRBJ2-7; 13 nucleotides line up with TRBD2. The specimen sequenced was PBMCs. This sequence originates from a woman aged 18-30 years in good health and CMV-seronegative. The CDR3 sequence is CASSSGLAGVYEQYF. In DNA form, the CDR3 reads TGCGCCAGCAGCTCAGGACTAGCGGGAGTCTACGAGCAGTACTTC.